This is a list of T cell receptor beta chains from one sample in a study of graft-versus-host responses after intestinal transplantation. Only in-frame clones appear in the TCRdb table, and some are missing; sequencing was by immunoSEQ multiplex PCR. The sample lists about 30,000 clones, 87% occurring once. The material sequenced was PBMCs, taken 450 to 480 days after intestinal transplantation. The receptors were sampled from a human patient who received an intestinal transplant, so some T cells may come from the graft donor. Each CDR3 is given with its conserved first and last residue. D genes are given only for firm matches.

D gene	CDR3 length	V gene	J gene	CDR3 protein
.	13	TRBV6-6	TRBJ2-2	CASSSSNTGELFF
.	15	TRBV5-4	TRBJ2-5	CASSYPGSRQETQYF
.	15	TRBV7-9	TRBJ2-1	CASKTSGSSYNEQFF
TRBD1	14	TRBV7-9	TRBJ1-5	CASSYTGGNQPQHF
.	14	TRBV5-5	TRBJ2-1	CASSSGAQPNEQFF
.	13	TRBV28	TRBJ1-2	CASSFIQPNGYTF
.	14	TRBV6-5	TRBJ2-7	CASSYSGPGYEQYF
.	16	TRBV18	TRBJ2-1	CASSPPNWAGRGEQFF
TRBD1	15	TRBV28	TRBJ1-2	CASSSDRGGNYGYTF
TRBD2	14	TRBV11-3	TRBJ2-1	CASSLGPLAGEQFF
.	15	TRBV11-2	TRBJ2-1	CASSLGRPAYNEQFF
.	12	TRBV28	TRBJ1-5	CASIGGSQPQHF
.	13	TRBV7-2	TRBJ1-1	CASTRGGITEAFF
.	17	TRBV5-4	TRBJ2-7	CASSLAGRGRGTNEQYF
.	14	TRBV19	TRBJ1-2	CASSMAGPNYGYTF
TRBD2	21	TRBV10-3	TRBJ2-3	CAISGRGPGTSGGTSTDTQYF
.	15	TRBV4-1	TRBJ1-4	CASSSGQTINEKLFF
.	18	TRBV7-9	TRBJ1-5	CASSFSSTGPGGNQPQHF
.	15	TRBV7-2	TRBJ1-1	CASSFRGGLNTEAFF
TRBD1	16	TRBV7-6	TRBJ1-5	CASSYGAGGENQPQHF
.	13	TRBV7-9	TRBJ1-2	CASRPDGSYGYTF
.	13	TRBV2	TRBJ1-2	CASSVAAGGGYTF
.	14	TRBV19	TRBJ2-2	CASSFRTLTGELFF
TRBD1	14	TRBV18	TRBJ1-2	CASSRSGTGDGYTF
.	14	TRBV6-1	TRBJ1-2	CASSEGEQGYGYTF
TRBD1	15	TRBV5-6	TRBJ2-4	CASSSDRGAKNIQYF
.	13	TRBV29-1	TRBJ1-1	CSVPTRGGTEAFF
.	13	TRBV18	TRBJ2-7	CASSPGAPYEQYF
TRBD2	16	TRBV28	TRBJ2-1	CASSLGGGLGYNEQFF
TRBD1	16	TRBV2	TRBJ2-3	CASRSPQGASTDTQYF
TRBD1	14	TRBV5-4	TRBJ1-4	CASSSGQNNEKLFF
TRBD1	18	TRBV7-9	TRBJ2-7	CASSSLERRRDRGGEQYF
TRBD2	17	TRBV6-1	TRBJ2-4	CASSELAGGLAKNIQYF
TRBD1	15	TRBV18	TRBJ2-7	CASSPRQGAAYEQYF
.	17	TRBV7-2	TRBJ1-3	CASSLPEGRTSGNTIYF
.	14	TRBV28	TRBJ2-3	CASRGTTWADTQYF
TRBD1	15	TRBV30	TRBJ2-3	CAWSAGTGGTDTQYF
TRBD1	13	TRBV10-1	TRBJ2-7	CASSEWDRGKQYF
.	17	TRBV7-9	TRBJ2-3	CASSLVSAGPFTDTQYF
.	17	TRBV7-9	TRBJ1-6	CASSSLHRSSYNSPLHF
.	16	TRBV4-1	TRBJ2-7	CASSQEARYPTYEQYF
TRBD1	15	TRBV27	TRBJ2-7	CASSRTGVLSYEQYF
.	9	TRBV7-3	TRBJ2-5	CASRETQYF
TRBD2	19	TRBV7-7	TRBJ2-2	CASSPRYGAGGVATGELFF
TRBD1	14	TRBV27	TRBJ1-5	CASGGQGLNQPQHF
.	13	TRBV21-1	TRBJ1-2	CASSKRTNYGYTF
.	14	TRBV6-6	TRBJ1-1	CASSRAWLDTEAFF
.	15	TRBV5-5	TRBJ1-1	CASSLHTGLGTEAFF
.	14	TRBV4-3	TRBJ2-2	CASSQGGVAGELFF
.	16	TRBV10-2	TRBJ2-2	CASSESQAGRPGELFF
.	13	TRBV6-5	TRBJ2-1	CASSQRDYNEQFF
TRBD1	16	TRBV7-6	TRBJ2-7	CASSSALGTGGYEQYF
.	13	TRBV6-6	TRBJ2-3	CASRGSGTDTQYF
.	13	TRBV5-1	TRBJ1-1	CASSLSENTEAFF
TRBD1	14	TRBV10-2	TRBJ1-5	CASSRGQGGQPQHF